The rows below give T cell receptor beta chains drawn from one sample of a study of T-cell memory formation after mild COVID-19. TCRdb passed the 5' RACE reads through MiXCR, listing each CDR3 protein once. The profile shows some 5,700 distinct CDR3 sequences, 20% to 25% of them singletons. The sequenced material came from PBMCs or a T cell subset sorted from them (not recorded which). The receptors stem from an adult woman who had mild COVID-19 (a few samples of this study predate the infection). Cell type and time point are not known. CDR3s include the opening cysteine and the closing phenylalanine or tryptophan. The order of the fields is clone size, J gene, V gene, D gene, CDR3 DNA, CDR3 protein. A D gene is named only where the DNA matches it firmly. A clone size is listed for some rows: how often the clone was seen (once, few, many), or a class if it is expanded.

many	TRBJ2-5	TRBV27	NA	TGTGCCAGCATGGGGATAGGGACACCCTCGGAGACCCAGTACTTC	CASMGIGTPSETQYF
many	TRBJ1-5	TRBV3-1	NA	TGTGCCAGCAGCCAAGGGGTCCAGGGACCCCAGCATTTT	CASSQGVQGPQHF
many	TRBJ2-1	TRBV2	TRBD2	TGTGCCAGCAGCGCAAGGGAGGGGTACAATGAGCAGTTCTTC	CASSAREGYNEQFF
many	TRBJ2-5	TRBV6-6	NA	TGTGCCAGCAGTACGTGGACACAGCAAGAGACCCAGTACTTC	CASSTWTQQETQYF
NA	TRBJ2-4	TRBV29-1	TRBD1	TGCAGCGTGATCGACAGGGACAACATTCAGTACTTC	CSVIDRDNIQYF
many	TRBJ2-7	TRBV20-1	TRBD2	TGCAGTGCTAGTATTAGCGGGAGACTTCGCCACGAGCAGTACTTC	CSASISGRLRHEQYF
medium-sized	TRBJ2-2	TRBV7-8	TRBD1	TGTGCCAGCAGCGGGATGACAGGGGTCCTCACCGGGGAGCTGTTTTTT	CASSGMTGVLTGELFF
many	TRBJ1-6	TRBV9	TRBD1	TGTGCCAGCAGCGGACAGGGTGGGGACTATTCACCCCTCCACTTT	CASSGQGGDYSPLHF
many	TRBJ2-3	TRBV4-1	NA	TGCGCCAGCAGCCACAGGGATATCCCCACAGATACGCAGTATTTT	CASSHRDIPTDTQYF
many	TRBJ2-5	TRBV5-6	NA	TGTGCCAGCAGCTCATATGGCGGCAGGTGGGCTCCAGGGGAGACCCAGTACTTC	CASSSYGGRWAPGETQYF
NA	TRBJ2-5	TRBV7-3	TRBD2	TGTGCCAGCAGCTTGCTAGCGGGGCAAGAGACCCAGTACTTC	CASSLLAGQETQYF
many	TRBJ2-1	TRBV7-6	TRBD2	TGTGCCAGCAGCCCGGGGACTAGCGGGGGGGCTTCCTACAATGAGCAGTTCTTC	CASSPGTSGGASYNEQFF
many	TRBJ1-2	TRBV6-5	NA	TGTGCCAGCAGTCCCCGGGACAACTATGGCTACACCTTC	CASSPRDNYGYTF
medium-sized	TRBJ1-4	TRBV6-5	TRBD1	TGTGCCAGCAGTTACTCGGAGGGGGCAGGAGAAAAACTGTTTTTT	CASSYSEGAGEKLFF
many	TRBJ2-5	TRBV6-2/TRBV6-3	TRBD2	TGTGCCAGCAGTTACCCCACGGGGGGGCCGGAGACCCAGTACTTC	CASSYPTGGPETQYF
many	TRBJ1-5	TRBV20-1	NA	TGCAGTGCTAGAGAGGGTAGGAATCAGCCCCAGCATTTT	CSAREGRNQPQHF
medium-sized	TRBJ1-6	TRBV20-1	TRBD1	TGCAGTGCTCAGACAGGGCTTGGGATTTCACCCCTCCACTTT	CSAQTGLGISPLHF
many	TRBJ1-2	TRBV29-1	TRBD1	TGCAGCGTTGAAGGTATAGGACAGGGTTTTCGGGATTATGGCTACACCTTC	CSVEGIGQGFRDYGYTF
many	TRBJ2-3	TRBV24-1	NA	TGTGCCACCGGGCCACCTGGAACAGATACGCAGTATTTT	CATGPPGTDTQYF
NA	TRBJ2-1	TRBV7-6	TRBD2	TGTGCCAGCAGCCCGGGACTAGCGGGGGGCCCCTCCTACAATGAGCAGTTCTTC	CASSPGLAGGPSYNEQFF
NA	TRBJ2-3	TRBV24-1	NA	TGTGCCACCAGTGATTCCCCCGCGGCCACAGATACGCAGTATTTT	CATSDSPAATDTQYF
medium-sized	TRBJ2-1	TRBV15	NA	TGTGCCACCAGCAGAGTGCGGCCCCCCTACAATGAGCAGTTCTTC	CATSRVRPPYNEQFF
many	TRBJ2-7	TRBV20-1	TRBD2	TGCAGTGCTAGAATACCGGGACTAGCGGGAGGGCAAGCCTACGAGCAGTACTTC	CSARIPGLAGGQAYEQYF
NA	TRBJ2-1	TRBV7-6	NA	TGTGCCAGCTCCGGGAGTCTGGCCTACAATGAGCAGTTCTTC	CASSGSLAYNEQFF
many	TRBJ2-7	TRBV7-8	NA	TGTGCCAGCAGCCAAAAAGGTCGGTACAGGCCGAGACCTTACGAGCAGTACTTC	CASSQKGRYRPRPYEQYF
many	TRBJ1-4	TRBV18	NA	TGTGCCAGCTCACCTAAACGAGGCGGAGATCCAACTAATGAAAAACTGTTTTTT	CASSPKRGGDPTNEKLFF
many	TRBJ2-5	TRBV6-5	TRBD2	TGTGCCAGCAAAGGACTAGCGGAAGAGACCCAGTACTTC	CASKGLAEETQYF
medium-sized	TRBJ2-2	TRBV6-5	TRBD2	TGTGCCAGCAGTTACTCGGGACTAGCGGGGGGCCGGGACACCGGGGAGCTGTTTTTT	CASSYSGLAGGRDTGELFF
NA	TRBJ2-3	TRBV20-1	NA	TGCAGTGCTAGAGATGTGACGGGTTCGGCCCCAGATACGCAGTATTTT	CSARDVTGSAPDTQYF
medium-sized	TRBJ1-4	TRBV6-5	TRBD1	TGTGCCAGCAGTTACGGGACAGCCTTCGAAAAACTGTTTTTT	CASSYGTAFEKLFF
many	TRBJ1-3	TRBV10-2	NA	TGCGCCAGCGGCCCCTCTCCTTCTGGAAACACCATATATTTT	CASGPSPSGNTIYF
NA	TRBJ1-2	TRBV12-3/TRBV12-4	NA	TGTGCCAGCAGCGACGACAGTCGGTATGGCTACACCTTC	CASSDDSRYGYTF
many	TRBJ1-2	TRBV24-1	NA	TGTGCCACCAGTGATTTAGAAGATTTCAGAGGCTACACCTTC	CATSDLEDFRGYTF
many	TRBJ2-7	TRBV7-9	NA	TGTGCCAGCAGTCCTACGGACGGGGACGAGCAGTACTTC	CASSPTDGDEQYF
many	TRBJ1-1	TRBV6-1	NA	TGTGCCAGCAGTTGGGGACTTGAAGCTTTCTTT	CASSWGLEAFF
many	TRBJ1-4	TRBV5-5	NA	TGTGCCAGCAGCTTGTCAGGGGCTGCTTCAAATGAAAAACTGTTTTTT	CASSLSGAASNEKLFF
many	TRBJ1-1	TRBV10-3	NA	TGTGCCATCAGTGAGTCAGGACCAGATTTTTTACAGGTGAACACTGAAGCTTTCTTT	CAISESGPDFLQVNTEAFF
many	TRBJ1-5	TRBV24-1	NA	TGTGCCACCAGTGATTCCGTCGGGACGCCTGGCCATCAGCCCCAGCATTTT	CATSDSVGTPGHQPQHF
medium-sized	TRBJ2-2	TRBV13	TRBD2	TGTGCCAGCAGCTTCGAGGGAGGGAAGTACACCGGGGAGCTGTTTTTT	CASSFEGGKYTGELFF
NA	TRBJ2-3	TRBV7-9	TRBD2	TGTGCCAGCAGCTTAACTAGCGGGGCGCCAGATACGCAGTATTTT	CASSLTSGAPDTQYF
many	TRBJ2-2	TRBV9	NA	TGTGCCAGCAGCCCCCCCGTAGGAGGTACCGGGGAGCTGTTTTTT	CASSPPVGGTGELFF
many	TRBJ2-5	TRBV5-6	TRBD2	TGTGCCGCGACTAGCGGGGGGGAAGAGACCCAGTACTTC	CAATSGGEETQYF
NA	TRBJ2-3	TRBV19	TRBD2	TGTGCCAGTAGCAGCTCTAGCGGGGGCACAGATACGCAGTATTTT	CASSSSSGGTDTQYF
medium-sized	TRBJ2-1	TRBV27	NA	TGTGCCAGCAGTCCGACCGTTAGCTCCTACAATGAGCAGTTCTTC	CASSPTVSSYNEQFF
many	TRBJ2-1	TRBV30	TRBD1	TGTGCCTGGGCCGGACAGGGGTACAATCAGCAGTTCTTC	CAWAGQGYNQQFF
many	TRBJ1-3	TRBV7-6	NA	NA	CASSLGYFGPLSGNTIYF
NA	TRBJ1-2	TRBV7-2	NA	TGTGCCAGCAGCTTAGTTTTACAGGGTACTGGCTACACCTTC	CASSLVLQGTGYTF
NA	TRBJ2-3	TRBV10-3	NA	TGTGCCATCAGTGAGACTAGCCCGGGAGATACGCAGTATTTT	CAISETSPGDTQYF